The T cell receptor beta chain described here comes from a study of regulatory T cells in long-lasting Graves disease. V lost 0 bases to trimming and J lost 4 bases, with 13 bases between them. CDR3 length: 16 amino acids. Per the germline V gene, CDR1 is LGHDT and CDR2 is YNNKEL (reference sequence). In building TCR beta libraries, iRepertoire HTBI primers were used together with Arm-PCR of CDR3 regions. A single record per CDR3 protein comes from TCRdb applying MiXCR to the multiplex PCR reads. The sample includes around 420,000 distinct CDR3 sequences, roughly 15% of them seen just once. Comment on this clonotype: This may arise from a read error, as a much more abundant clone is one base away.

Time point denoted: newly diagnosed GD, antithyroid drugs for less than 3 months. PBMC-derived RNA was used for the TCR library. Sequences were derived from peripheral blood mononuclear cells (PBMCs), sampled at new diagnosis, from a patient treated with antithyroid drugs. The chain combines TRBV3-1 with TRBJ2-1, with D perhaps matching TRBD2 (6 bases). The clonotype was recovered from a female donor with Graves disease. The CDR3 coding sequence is TGTGCCAGCAGCCAAGATGCAGGAGGGGTGTACAATGAGCAGTTCTTC. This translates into CASSQDAGGVYNEQFF.